This T cell receptor (beta chain) derives from a study of CD8 T cells in Susac syndrome (dated by TCRdb to between 2019 and 2020). Regarding the study in general: Repertoire sequencing was used to test whether CD8+ T cell activation and differentiation in Susac syndrome was antigen driven.

Peripheral blood CD8+ and CD4+ T cells from healthy donors, Susac syndrome patients and multiple sclerosis patients were profiled by high-throughput TCR beta sequencing. The multiple sclerosis controls were treatment-naive patients who had stable or active relapsing-remitting disease and met the revised McDonald criteria. Bulk CD8+ and CD4+ T cells were purified magnetically by negative isolation, whereas CD8+ TEMRA cells were enriched by FACS. Blood was drawn into EDTA tubes, processed within 24 hours, and PBMCs were isolated by density gradient centrifugation. PBMCs destined for TCR sequencing were cryopreserved in liquid nitrogen and later thawed in a 37 °C water bath. The sorted or isolated CD4+, CD8+ and CD8+ TEMRA cells had a purity of 90% or higher. About this clonotype: Its cognate antigen has yet to be identified. No quality values exist for individual bases; no much larger clone is one base distant.

Summary of the overall study and its limitations: The TCR sequencing and HLA analysis was acknowledged to have included a relatively small number of individuals.

CDR1 KGHSH and CDR2 LQKENI were looked up in the germline V gene. After removal of 6 bases from V and 3 bases from J, the junction retains 3 bases not matched to a gene. Including the terminal cysteine and phenylalanine, the CDR3 comprises 13 residues. Only CDR3 DNA is held: 39 bases, read in frame from base 1. RNA was extracted with the RNeasy kit and 0.5 to 1 ug was reverse transcribed using random hexamers. TCR beta CDR3 regions were amplified with the immunoSEQ multiplex PCR assay covering 54 Vbeta and 13 Jbeta segments. To correct PCR amplification bias, a synthetic template baseline was used for both primer optimization and computational correction. On the authors' methods: Reads were assigned to V, D and J genes according to IMGT and analyzed in immunoSEQ Analyzer, with only productive sequences retained. To calculate clonality, Shannon entropy was normalized by log2 of the number of productive unique sequences and then subtracted from one. For each patient and control, public and private clones were evaluated among the 100 most prevalent clones. A clone was defined as Susac-specific if it was absent from the healthy and MS cohorts, from some 1,100 published viral clones and from other ImmuneACCESS disease sequences. Through fastp at Q25 and MiXCR, TCRdb rebuilt clones from the public reads, retaining in-frame beta chains. Identical CDR3 protein sequences are pooled into one entry, listed with their most common genes and DNA. The V and J calls here are based on TCRdb, not the publication. The sample table holds 120,000 to 150,000 distinct CDR3 sequences, of which approximately 95% were seen once. Over 0.09% of the sample goes to the ten largest clones.

The source material was CD4+ T cells from PBMCs. The rearranged segments are TRBV18 and TRBJ1-2, with 8 bases aligning to TRBD1. The TCR sequence derives from a human donor with multiple sclerosis. The nucleotides read TGTGCCAGCTCCGGGACAGGTTACTATGGCTACACCTTC. Translation gives CASSGTGYYGYTF.